A single sample gave rise to the 18 T cell receptor beta chains below, sequenced in a study of vaccination and CD4 T cells after COVID-19. With the Oncomine TCR Beta short-read assay, DNA from cultured CD4+ T cells was sequenced. Via MiXCR, TCRdb re-called the PCR reads, giving one row per CDR3 protein. The table includes under 25,000 distinct CDR3 sequences, about 61% detected once. For these TCRs, the target antigens are not known. Treatment defined: approximately 11-day PBMC culture with coronavirus spike peptide pools or control peptides (ViraFEST assay). Sequenced: CD4+ T cells from blood, cultured in vitro. The receptors come from a human donor who had recovered from COVID-19.

The J gene is TRBJ1-5, the V gene TRBV18; D is unclear. Germline V gene data show CDR1 as KGHSH and CDR2 as LQKENI. CDR3 size: 14 residues. V was pared by 4 bases and J by 6 bases, with 13 bases between. The CDR3 spells CASSRAPEGQPQHF. The CDR3 bases are TGTGCCAGCTCACGAGCCCCTGAGGGTCAGCCCCAGCATTTT.

This clonotype was detected once. The chain links TRBV20-1 to TRBJ1-2; 9 bases fit TRBD1. V shed 2 bases, J shed 8 bases, and the junction held 9 bases outside the gene matches. This CDR3 is built from 14 residues. Germline V lookup: CDR1 DFQATT, CDR2 SNEGSKA (reference sequence). The CDR3 nucleotides read TGCAGTGCTAGAAAAGACAGGGGGGAAAGGGGCTACACCTTC. This gives the protein CSARKDRGERGYTF.

This clonotype has more than one count but fewer than ten. The V and J genes are TRBV2 and TRBJ2-2; no clear D. Looked up from germline, CDR1 is SNHLY and CDR2 is FYNNEI. The CDR3 runs 13 residues. V was shortened by 6 bases and J by 0 bases, with 5 bases between the two germline ends. CDR3 protein: CASRSTNTGELFF. The CDR3 DNA reads TGTGCCAGCAGAAGTACGAACACCGGGGAGCTGTTTTTT.

The chain joins TRBV27 to TRBJ2-5; D might be TRBD1 or TRBD2, each matching 5 bases. V was cut by 3 bases and J by 6 bases, with 20 bases left in between. The germline CDR1 and CDR2 sequences are MNHEY and SMNVEV (reference sequence). This CDR3 is built from 16 residues. CDR3 loop: CASSFSRGAEMKTQYF. The CDR3 bases are TGTGCCAGCAGTTTTTCGAGAGGGGCCGAAATGAAGACCCAGTACTTC.

The sample holds a few counts of this clonotype. The V call is TRBV7-9, the J call TRBJ1-1; D remains unclear. The germline gives CDR1 SEHNR, CDR2 FQNEAQ (reference sequence). There are 13 residues in the CDR3. Trimming pared 4 bases from V and 8 bases from J, leaving 14 bases between. The CDR3 DNA is TGTGCCAGCAGCTCGACCCCTACCATCGAAGCTTTCTTT. Translating it yields CASSSTPTIEAFF.

The chain couples TRBV20-1 to TRBJ1-1, with D perhaps matching TRBD1 (5 bases). CDR1 is DFQATT, CDR2 SNEGSKA, per germline (reference sequence). This CDR3 has 12 residues. Trimming took off 3 bases at V and 5 bases at J, with 10 bases between the two ends. This CDR3 is CSASRGDTEAFF. DNA of the CDR3: TGCAGTGCTAGTAGGGGAGATACTGAAGCTTTCTTT.

About this clonotype: At one end, the junction sequence differs from germline, possibly due to a read error. CDR3 amino acids: CASSPQFGAEQYF. CDR3 in DNA: TGTGCTAGCAGCCCCCAATTCGGGGCCGAGCAGTACTTC. This chain connects TRBV7-7 to TRBJ2-7; TRBD1 or TRBD2 may be the D gene (5 bases each). The CDR3 totals 13 residues. CDR1 and CDR2 from the germline V gene are SSHAT and FNYEAQ (reference sequence).

The rearrangement links TRBV27 to TRBJ1-2; TRBD1 aligns across 8 bases. The junction had 13 bases not matched to a gene; V was cut back by 4 bases and J by 3 bases. The germline gives CDR1 MNHEY, CDR2 SMNVEV (reference sequence). The CDR3 is made up of 17 amino acids. CDR3 coding DNA: TGTGCCAGCAGTTCTAGACAGGGGCCAGCGCAGCACTATGGCTACACCTTC. Protein product: CASSSRQGPAQHYGYTF.

The genes are TRBV7-6 and TRBJ1-3; 7 nucleotides align to TRBD1. Losses at the gene ends were 5 bases for V and 0 bases for J; bases not matched to a gene: 7. This CDR3 has 16 amino acids. Germline lookup yields CDR1 SGHVS and CDR2 FNYEAQ. This chain's CDR3 is CASSPRQGFSGNTIYF. The CDR3, as DNA: TGTGCCAGCAGCCCGAGACAGGGTTTCTCTGGAAACACCATATATTTT. Combining the CDR3 with reference TRBV7-6 and TRBJ1-3 gives the whole variable domain GAGVSQSPRYKVTKRGQDVALRCDPISGHVSLYWYRQALGQGPEFLTYFNYEAQQDKSGLPNDRFSAERPEGSISTLTIQRTEQRDSAMYRCASSPRQGFSGNTIYFGEGSWLTVV.

This chain links TRBV12-3 or TRBV12-4 with TRBJ2-7, with a weak D call TRBD2 (5 bases). This CDR3 comprises 12 residues. V lost 2 bases to trimming and J lost 7 bases, with 9 bases between them. Here the CDR3 DNA reads TGTGCCAGCAGTTTACGGAGGTTTGAGCAGTACTTC. Translated: CASSLRRFEQYF.

The chain couples TRBV9 to TRBJ2-3, with TRBD1 as a possible D gene (5 bases). The germline V gene has CDR1 SGDLS and CDR2 YYNGEE. V lost 0 bases and J 0 bases, leaving 11 bases between the germline ends. The CDR3 is 16 residues long. The CDR3: CASSVDGAISTDTQYF. CDR3 bases: TGTGCCAGCAGCGTAGATGGGGCAATCAGCACAGATACGCAGTATTTT.

The rearrangement links TRBV6-5 to TRBJ2-3, with D possibly TRBD2 on 5 matching bases. The CDR3 is 16 amino acids. Germline V gene data show CDR1 as MNHEY and CDR2 as SVGAGI. The germline V and J ends were trimmed by 0 bases and 4 bases, with 14 bases remaining between them. In DNA form, the CDR3 reads TGTGCCAGCAGTTACTCCCTCGGCGCGGGCCCAGATACGCAGTATTTT. This sequence encodes CASSYSLGAGPDTQYF.

This chain uses TRBV2 with TRBJ2-5; 12 nucleotides line up with TRBD2. V was clipped by 8 bases and J by 5 bases; unmatched bases: 9. Per germline, CDR1 SNHLY and CDR2 FYNNEI. This CDR3 contains 15 residues. CDR3 in amino acids: CASDQTSGGGETQYF. The CDR3 nucleotides are TGTGCCAGCGACCAGACTAGCGGGGGAGGGGAGACCCAGTACTTC.

The rearrangement joins TRBV7-9 to TRBJ1-5; 7 nucleotides agree with TRBD1. Per the germline V gene, CDR1 is SEHNR and CDR2 is FQNEAQ (reference sequence). V was pared by 4 bases and J by 4 bases, with 7 bases of the junction left unmatched. This CDR3 is built from 15 residues. This chain's CDR3 is CASSSDRSRNQPQHF. The CDR3 DNA sequence: TGTGCCAGCAGCTCGGACAGGAGCCGTAATCAGCCCCAGCATTTT.

The chain combines TRBV11-2 with TRBJ1-1; D not resolved. This CDR3 contains 15 residues. The V gene lost 4 bases and the J gene lost 3 bases, with 15 bases spanning the gap. Germline V CDR1 and CDR2: SGHAT, FQNNGV. The CDR3 sequence is CASSSTGLWHTEAFF. The DNA of the CDR3 is TGTGCCAGCAGCTCAACCGGGCTTTGGCACACTGAAGCTTTCTTT.

The gene calls are TRBV5-4 and TRBJ1-1; 7 nucleotides line up with TRBD1. V shed 5 bases and J 0 bases; nucleotides not matched to a gene: 7. Germline lookup yields CDR1 SGHNT and CDR2 YYREEE (reference sequence). The length of the CDR3 is 15 residues. The CDR3 is CASSLAGQLNTEAFF. The CDR3, as DNA: TGTGCCAGCAGTCTCGCGGGACAGCTGAACACTGAAGCTTTCTTT.

V usage is TRBV24-1 and J usage is TRBJ2-2; 10 nucleotides match TRBD2. The germline V gene encodes CDR1 KGHDR and CDR2 SFDVKD. The CDR3 runs to 17 residues. V was pared by 4 bases and J by 5 bases, with 9 bases of the junction left unmatched. The CDR3 DNA reads TGTGCCACCAGTGACACCCTAGCGGGAGTATGGACCGGGGAGCTGTTTTTT. Encoded protein: CATSDTLAGVWTGELFF.

The chain couples TRBV7-2 to TRBJ2-5; D remains unclear. Looked up from germline, CDR1 is SGHTA and CDR2 is FQGNSA. The V end was cut by 7 bases, the J end by 5 bases, with 14 bases between. CDR3 size: 13 residues. CDR3 nucleotides: TGTGCCAGCATCGATAGGAATTCGGAGACCCAGTACTTC. It translates to CASIDRNSETQYF.